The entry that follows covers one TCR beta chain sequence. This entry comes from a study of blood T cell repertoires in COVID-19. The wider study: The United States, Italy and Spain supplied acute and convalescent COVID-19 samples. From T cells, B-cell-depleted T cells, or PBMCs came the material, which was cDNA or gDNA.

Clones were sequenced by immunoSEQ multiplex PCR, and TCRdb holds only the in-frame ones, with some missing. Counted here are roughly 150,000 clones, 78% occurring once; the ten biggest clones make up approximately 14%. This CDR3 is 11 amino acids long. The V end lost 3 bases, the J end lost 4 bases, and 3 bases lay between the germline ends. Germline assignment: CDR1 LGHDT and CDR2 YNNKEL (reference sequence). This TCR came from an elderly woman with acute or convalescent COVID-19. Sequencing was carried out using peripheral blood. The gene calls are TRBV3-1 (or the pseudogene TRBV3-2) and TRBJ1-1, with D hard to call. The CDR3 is CASSQATEAFF. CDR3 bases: TGTGCCAGCAGCCAGGCCACTGAAGCTTTCTTT.